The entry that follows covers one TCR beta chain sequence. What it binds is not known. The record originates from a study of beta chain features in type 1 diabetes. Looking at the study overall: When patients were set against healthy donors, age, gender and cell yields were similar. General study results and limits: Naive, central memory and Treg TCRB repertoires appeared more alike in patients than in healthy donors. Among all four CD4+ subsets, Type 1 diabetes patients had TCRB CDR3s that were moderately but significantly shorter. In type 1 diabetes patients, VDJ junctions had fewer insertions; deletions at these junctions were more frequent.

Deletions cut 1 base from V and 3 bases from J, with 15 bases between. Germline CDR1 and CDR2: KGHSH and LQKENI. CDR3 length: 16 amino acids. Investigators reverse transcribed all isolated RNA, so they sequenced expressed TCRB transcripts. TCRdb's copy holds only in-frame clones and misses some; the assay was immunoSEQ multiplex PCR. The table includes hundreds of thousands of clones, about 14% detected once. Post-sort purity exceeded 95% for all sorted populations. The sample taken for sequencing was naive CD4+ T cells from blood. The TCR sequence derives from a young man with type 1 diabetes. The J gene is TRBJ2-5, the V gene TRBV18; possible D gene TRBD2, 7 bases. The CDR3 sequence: CASSPQTGRGEETQYF. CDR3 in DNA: TGTGCCAGCTCACCACAAACAGGGAGGGGTGAAGAGACCCAGTACTTC.